This T cell receptor (beta chain) was identified during a study of T cells in Graves' hyperthyroidism and ophthalmopathy. Study overall: Blood from the periphery was taken at initial diagnosis, before any treatment.

Germline loops: CDR1 SNHLY, CDR2 FYNNEI. This CDR3 has 14 amino acids. With 8 bases removed from V and 4 bases from J, the gap between germline ends came to 17 bases. Amplification of TCR beta CDR3 regions was performed using RNA transcripts as template. First-round RT-PCR of the TCR CDR3 relied on the HTBI primer set. TCRdb used MiXCR to reprocess the multiplex PCR reads, holding one entry per CDR3 protein. This sample has about 96,000 distinct CDR3 sequences; around 50% occur once, and the top ten carry 27%. The PBMCs were taken from roughly 9.3 ml of fresh peripheral blood. V and J are TRBV2 and TRBJ1-1; D remains unclear. Sequenced: blood. This clonotype originated in a woman in her thirties or forties with Graves' hyperthyroidism. This chain's CDR3 is CASESQLRFTEAFF. Here the CDR3 DNA reads TGTGCCAGCGAAAGCCAGCTCAGGTTCACTGAAGCTTTCTTT.